Below are 30 T cell receptor beta chains sequenced from a single sample in a study of blood T cell repertoires in COVID-19. The protocol was immunoSEQ multiplex PCR, while the TCRdb copy is restricted to in-frame clones and leaves out a portion. Found here are 60,000 to 70,000 clones, about 73% of them singletons; the top ten hold 28%. The sequenced sample consisted of peripheral blood. All receptors derive from a woman of 80 years or more with acute or convalescent COVID-19.

The chain combines TRBV7-2 with TRBJ1-1; D is ambiguous. The CDR3 spans 12 residues. The V gene lost 7 bases and the J gene lost 4 bases, with 10 bases spanning the gap. Germline V gives CDR1 SGHTA, CDR2 FQGNSA. The DNA for the CDR3 is TGTGCCAGCATCGAAACAGTCACTGAAGCTTTCTTT. This encodes CASIETVTEAFF.

The rearrangement joins TRBV11-2 to TRBJ1-4, with D possibly being TRBD1 (5 bases). Per germline, CDR1 SGHAT and CDR2 FQNNGV. The germline V and J ends were trimmed by 5 bases and 5 bases, with 12 bases remaining between them. The CDR3 covers 14 residues. CDR3 nucleotides: TGTGCCAGCAGCCTACAGGTCTTAAATGAAAAACTGTTTTTT. Its protein product is CASSLQVLNEKLFF.

The chain uses TRBV28 and TRBJ2-1; the D gene is possibly TRBD2 (6 bases). The germline gives CDR1 MDHEN, CDR2 SYDVKM. This CDR3 is 15 amino acids long. Trimming took off 10 bases at V and 2 bases at J, with 18 bases between the two ends. CDR3 in amino acids: CATHPSGSTYNEQFF. DNA for the CDR3: TGTGCCACCCACCCGAGCGGGTCCACCTACAATGAGCAGTTCTTC. Based on the CDR3 plus reference TRBV28 and TRBJ2-1, the full variable domain is DVKVTQSSRYLVKRTGEKVFLECVQDMDHENMFWYRQDPGLGLRLIYFSYDVKMKEKGDIPEGYSVSREKKERFSLILESASTNQTSMYLCATHPSGSTYNEQFFGPGTRLTVL.

The chain employs TRBV9 and TRBJ2-3; 11 nucleotides align to TRBD1. Germline V gives CDR1 SGDLS, CDR2 YYNGEE. CDR3 size: 17 residues. J was trimmed by 0 bases and V by 0 bases; bases with no gene match: 3. In nucleotides, the CDR3 is TGTGCCAGCAGCGTAGCCGGGACAGGGGGAAGCACAGATACGCAGTATTTT. It yields the protein CASSVAGTGGSTDTQYF.

This chain joins TRBV25-1 and TRBJ2-7; 8 positions match TRBD1. Trimming removed 3 bases from V and 5 bases from J; junction bases left unmatched: 9. The length of the CDR3 is 15 residues. Looked up from germline, CDR1 is MGHDK and CDR2 is SYGVNS. The CDR3 sequence is CASSDPGQGRDEQYF. In DNA form, the CDR3 reads TGTGCCAGCAGTGACCCTGGACAGGGAAGGGACGAGCAGTACTTC.

The CDR3 region is CASSLSENQPQHF. The CDR3 nucleotides read TGTGCCAGCAGTTTATCAGAAAATCAGCCCCAGCATTTT. The chain combines TRBV12-3 or TRBV12-4 with TRBJ1-5; the D is unclear. This CDR3 is built from 13 residues. Deletions cut 2 bases from V and 4 bases from J, with 6 bases between.

This rearrangement joins TRBV2 to TRBJ2-1; a weak D match, TRBD2 (6 bases). CDR3 length: 16 residues. Per germline, CDR1 SNHLY and CDR2 FYNNEI. The germline V and J ends were trimmed by 4 bases and 3 bases, with 16 bases remaining between them. CDR3 in amino acids: CASSVGRDGSYNEQFF. In nucleotides, the CDR3 is TGTGCCAGCAGTGTGGGGCGGGACGGAAGCTACAATGAGCAGTTCTTC.

The chain couples TRBV29-1 to TRBJ2-7; 8 nucleotides align to TRBD2. Germline V CDR1 and CDR2: SQVTM, ANQGSEA. The CDR3 extends over 13 amino acids. V dropped 3 bases and J dropped 1; count of bases not matched to a gene: 2. CDR3 protein: CSVDAGGSYEQYF. The CDR3 coding sequence is TGCAGCGTTGATGCGGGAGGTTCCTACGAGCAGTACTTC.

The chain carries TRBV6-2 or TRBV6-3 and TRBJ2-1; 9 bases are shared with TRBD2. The CDR3 runs to 17 residues. Unmatched junction bases numbered 7, after V lost 0 bases and J lost 4 bases. Germline V gene sequence: CDR1 MNHEY, CDR2 SVGEGT. The chain's CDR3 is CASSYSGLAGIYNEQFF. For the CDR3, the DNA is TGTGCCAGCAGTTACTCGGGTCTAGCGGGAATTTACAATGAGCAGTTCTTC.

The V and J genes are TRBV7-3 and TRBJ2-6, with TRBD1 matching over 7 bases. V lost 5 bases to trimming and J lost 1 base; unmatched junction nucleotides: 8. In germline, CDR1 is SGHTA, CDR2 FQGTGA. This CDR3 contains 17 residues. The CDR3 DNA is TGTGCCAGCAGCCACAGACAGGGAATGTCTGGGGCCAACGTCCTGACTTTC. Its translation: CASSHRQGMSGANVLTF. The full variable domain, in which reference TRBV7-3 and TRBJ2-6 provide the parts outside the CDR3, is GAGVSQTPSNKVTEKGKYVELRCDPISGHTALYWYRQSLGQGPEFLIYFQGTGAADDSGLPNDRFFAVRPEGSVSTLKIQRTERGDSAVYLCASSHRQGMSGANVLTFGAGSRLTVL.

The J gene is TRBJ2-2, the V gene TRBV7-9, with 10 positions matching TRBD1. Germline V gene sequence: CDR1 SEHNR, CDR2 FQNEAQ (reference sequence). The ends lost 6 bases at V and 2 bases at J; junction bases unmatched: 6. This CDR3 comprises 16 residues. The CDR3: CASRGLTGGNTGELFF. The CDR3 DNA is TGTGCCAGCAGGGGCTTGACAGGGGGCAACACCGGGGAGCTGTTTTTT.

This clone was found once. This chain connects TRBV9 to TRBJ2-5; 13 nucleotides align to TRBD2. The CDR3 runs to 16 residues. Germline V lookup: CDR1 SGDLS, CDR2 YYNGEE. Unmatched junction bases numbered 4, after V lost 5 bases and J lost 0 bases. The CDR3 region has the DNA TGTGCCAGCAGTGAACTAGCGGGAGGGAACCAAGAGACCCAGTACTTC. The encoded protein is CASSELAGGNQETQYF.

The chain employs TRBV15 and TRBJ2-1, with D maybe TRBD2 (6 bases). V gave up 4 bases and J gave up 2 bases, with 15 bases separating them. This CDR3 region has 16 residues. Germline V gene sequence: CDR1 LNHNV, CDR2 YYDKDF (reference sequence). The CDR3 nucleotides are TGTGCCACCAGCACCGAGGAGGGGAGAGCCTACAATGAGCAGTTCTTC. The encoded protein is CATSTEEGRAYNEQFF.

This rearrangement joins TRBV19 to TRBJ1-5; 7 bases are shared with TRBD1. The CDR3 extends over 14 amino acids. V was pared by 6 bases and J by 2 bases, with 4 bases of the junction left unmatched. Germline CDR1 is LNHDA and CDR2 is SQIVND (reference sequence). CDR3 residues: CASSSTGGNQPQHF. The DNA for the CDR3 is TGTGCCAGTAGCTCCACAGGGGGCAATCAGCCCCAGCATTTT.

The CDR3 protein is CASSMPGQGYGYTF. DNA for the CDR3: TGTGCCAGCAGTATGCCGGGACAGGGGTATGGCTACACCTTC. The J gene is TRBJ1-2, the V gene TRBV7-6; 10 nucleotides line up with TRBD1. The CDR3 extends over 14 amino acids. The germline V gene has CDR1 SGHVS and CDR2 FNYEAQ. Losses at the gene ends were 6 bases for V and 5 bases for J; bases not matched to a gene: 6.

This chain links TRBV25-1 with TRBJ1-3, with 9 nucleotides matching TRBD1. From germline, CDR1 is MGHDK and CDR2 SYGVNS. With 1 base clipped from V and 8 bases from J, the junction kept 6 bases outside the gene matches. This CDR3 has 15 residues. CDR3 DNA sequence: TGTGCCAGCAGTGAATGCCGGGACAGGGTCGACACCATATATTTT. It is translated as CASSECRDRVDTIYF. The complete variable domain, with remaining parts taken from reference TRBV25-1 and TRBJ1-3, reads EADIYQTPRYLVIGTGKKITLECSQTMGHDKMYWYQQDPGMELHLIHYSYGVNSTEKGDLSSESTVSRIRTEHFPLTLESARPSHTSQYLCASSECRDRVDTIYFGEGSWLTVV.

CDR3 nucleotides: TGTGCCAGCAGTTTAATCGGGACTAGCGGGGGGGAAGAGACCCAGTACTTC. Amino acid sequence: CASSLIGTSGGEETQYF. The chain links TRBV28 to TRBJ2-5, with 16 bases lining up with TRBD2. CDR1 is MDHEN, CDR2 SYDVKM, per germline. Trimming cost V 2 bases and J 3 bases; bases outside gene matches: 3. This CDR3 region has 17 residues.

This clone has a single count. The chain links TRBV5-1 to TRBJ2-7, with unresolved D. Germline V CDR1 and CDR2: SGHRS, YFSETQ. V shed 1 base and J shed 5 bases, with 7 bases lying between them. The CDR3 runs 12 residues. The CDR3 sequence: CASSLSQNEQYF. The CDR3 DNA reads as TGCGCCAGCAGCTTGTCCCAGAACGAGCAGTACTTC.

The chain couples TRBV28 to TRBJ2-7; 9 positions agree with TRBD1. The CDR3 is 15 residues long. Germline V gene lookup returns CDR1 MDHEN and CDR2 SYDVKM. Germline trimming cut 3 bases from V and 3 bases from J; bases unmatched to any gene: 6. The CDR3 DNA is TGTGCCAGCAGTTTCCCGGACAGGGGTGTCTACGAGCAGTACTTC. It encodes CASSFPDRGVYEQYF. Together with reference TRBV28 and TRBJ2-7, the CDR3 gives the full variable domain: DVKVTQSSRYLVKRTGEKVFLECVQDMDHENMFWYRQDPGLGLRLIYFSYDVKMKEKGDIPEGYSVSREKKERFSLILESASTNQTSMYLCASSFPDRGVYEQYFGPGTRLTVT.

The rearrangement uses TRBV7-6 and TRBJ2-5; 7 bases align to TRBD2. This CDR3 has 17 residues. V lost 1 base to trimming and J lost 2 bases; unmatched junction nucleotides: 10. Germline CDR1 reads SGHVS; CDR2 reads FNYEAQ. The CDR3 bases are TGTGCCAGCAGCTTAGGAGGCGCGGGACTATTACAAGAGACCCAGTACTTC. Amino acids: CASSLGGAGLLQETQYF.

V and J are TRBV15 and TRBJ2-5, with TRBD1 matching 7 bases. V was clipped by 3 bases and J by 3 bases; unmatched bases: 4. CDR3 size: 14 residues. CDR1 is LNHNV and CDR2 is YYDKDF in the germline V gene (reference sequence). CDR3 in amino acids: CATSSRTGEETQYF. DNA for the CDR3: TGTGCCACCAGCAGCAGAACAGGGGAAGAGACCCAGTACTTC.

This chain uses TRBV27 with TRBJ1-2; D unclear. The CDR3 length is 15 residues. Trimming left V 5 bases short and J 4 bases short, with 17 bases between. CDR1 MNHEY and CDR2 SMNVEV come from the germline V gene (reference sequence). CDR3 DNA: TGTGCCAGCAGTGGGCTCGGGCCAACTAGCTATGGCTACACCTTC. Encoded protein: CASSGLGPTSYGYTF.

J is TRBJ1-6 and V is TRBV7-2, with D possibly TRBD1 on 5 matching bases. The CDR3 has 15 residues. Looked up from germline, CDR1 is SGHTA and CDR2 is FQGNSA. Trimming removed 5 bases from V and 10 bases from J, with 18 bases in between. The CDR3 here is CASSPRRGSESPLHF. The CDR3 region has the DNA TGTGCCAGCAGCCCACGAAGGGGAAGTGAGTCACCCCTCCACTTT.

J is TRBJ1-1 and V is TRBV5-1; 7 nucleotides line up with TRBD1. V shed 4 bases, J shed 3 bases, and the junction held 6 bases outside the gene matches. CDR1 is SGHRS and CDR2 is YFSETQ in the germline V gene. The CDR3 is 14 residues long. The CDR3 sequence: CASSPQGWDTEAFF. The CDR3 DNA reads TGCGCCAGCAGCCCACAGGGGTGGGACACTGAAGCTTTCTTT. Variable domain in full (rest from reference TRBV5-1 and TRBJ1-1): KAGVTQTPRYLIKTRGQQVTLSCSPISGHRSVSWYQQTPGQGLQFLFEYFSETQRNKGNFPGRFSGRQFSNSRSEMNVSTLELGDSALYLCASSPQGWDTEAFFGQGTRLTVV.

The rearrangement uses TRBV6-1 and TRBJ1-2; 10 nucleotides agree with TRBD1. Germline CDR1 and CDR2: MNHNS and SASEGT. Unmatched junction bases numbered 9, after V lost 8 bases and J lost 6 bases. The CDR3 is 14 residues long. The CDR3 region is CASSGDRGGHGYTF. In DNA form, the CDR3 reads TGTGCCAGCTCCGGGGACAGGGGCGGCCATGGCTACACCTTC.

This clone was detected a few times. J is TRBJ2-5 and V is TRBV28, with 9 bases identical to TRBD2. The CDR3 consists of 13 residues. CDR1 and CDR2 (germline): MDHEN, SYDVKM. Germline trimming cut 7 bases from V and 3 bases from J; bases unmatched to any gene: 3. The CDR3 nucleotides are TGTGCCAGCACAATAGCGGGGGAAGAGACCCAGTACTTC. Translating it yields CASTIAGEETQYF.

This clone was detected a few times. The chain is built from TRBV29-1 and TRBJ2-6; 9 bases align to TRBD1. CDR1 and CDR2 (germline): SQVTM, ANQGSEA. J lost 0 bases, V lost 5 bases, and 11 bases had no gene match. The CDR3 loop spans 18 amino acids. As DNA, the CDR3 is TGCAGCGTTAGTAACAGGGGGCTAAGGAGCTCTGGGGCCAACGTCCTGACTTTC. Translated, it gives CSVSNRGLRSSGANVLTF.

The chain is built from TRBV2 and TRBJ2-7; D may be TRBD2 (5 bases). V was cut by 3 bases and J by 3 bases, with 18 bases left in between. Germline V gene data show CDR1 as SNHLY and CDR2 as FYNNEI. The CDR3 totals 16 residues. CDR3 sequence (DNA): TGTGCCAGCAGTGACCCACCGGACTTCCTATTCTACGAGCAGTACTTC. It yields the protein CASSDPPDFLFYEQYF.

This chain joins TRBV29-1 and TRBJ1-2; D not certain. The ends were cut back, 7 bases at V and 7 bases at J, with 16 bases in the middle. Germline-derived CDR1 and CDR2 are SQVTM and ANQGSEA. This CDR3 contains 12 residues. The CDR3 region is CSARGNEIGYTF. The CDR3 bases are TGCAGCGCCAGAGGGAATGAAATTGGCTACACCTTC.

The CDR3 coding sequence is TGTGCCAGCAGCTTAGTGACGGGACAGAACACTGAAGCTTTCTTT. This gives the protein CASSLVTGQNTEAFF. The V gene is TRBV7-2, the J gene TRBJ1-1, with D perhaps matching TRBD1 (6 bases). V shed 1 base and J shed 1 base, with 10 bases lying between them. This CDR3 has 15 amino acids. Looked up from germline, CDR1 is SGHTA and CDR2 is FQGNSA.